This T cell receptor beta chain stems from a study of blood T cell repertoires in COVID-19. Method: immunoSEQ multiplex PCR; TCRdb's copy keeps in-frame clones and lacks some. The sample yields 150,000 to 200,000 clones, roughly 78% seen once. Germline CDR1 and CDR2: SGHRS and YFSETQ. This CDR3 has 16 residues. The V gene end was trimmed by 0 bases and the J gene end by 2 bases; junction bases not matched to a gene: 7. The sequence was obtained from a woman of 80 years or more with active or convalescent COVID-19. The V gene is TRBV5-1, the J gene TRBJ1-2; TRBD1 aligns across 7 bases. Sequencing was performed on peripheral blood. CDR3 coding DNA: TGCGCCAGCAGCTTGGAACCAGGGGGGCCCAACTATGGCTACACCTTC. Its protein product is CASSLEPGGPNYGYTF. The full variable domain, its missing parts supplied by reference TRBV5-1 and TRBJ1-2, is KAGVTQTPRYLIKTRGQQVTLSCSPISGHRSVSWYQQTPGQGLQFLFEYFSETQRNKGNFPGRFSGRQFSNSRSEMNVSTLELGDSALYLCASSLEPGGPNYGYTFGSGTRLTVV.